This T cell receptor (beta chain) was captured in a study of blood T cell repertoires in COVID-19 (dated by TCRdb to about 2020). Concerning the study at large: Collaborator samples came from the United States, Italy and Spain and covered acute and convalescent phases of COVID-19. A freely available public database, intended as a resource for researchers studying the immune response to SARS-CoV-2, is where the repertoires were released. The material from the prospective study consisted of cDNA or gDNA derived from T cells, B-cell-depleted T cells, or PBMCs. Samples were obtained from the ongoing ImmuneRACE study (first 160 participants) and from roughly 1,300 subjects provided by 6 global collaborators. Nearly every sample came with metadata listing a de-identified subject ID, COVID-19 status, age in years and sex. Where HLA class I and class II types were available, the types were taken from metadata supplied by the sample provider, not from assay-based typing. The dataset comprised deeply sampled blood TCRbeta repertoires from subjects exposed to, actively infected with, or recovered from COVID-19. Points the paper makes about the study in general: Clinical and demographic metadata were provided uncurated, with the amount varying by source and participant.

For this clone: This receptor's antigen is unknown. No base-level quality is on record; no much larger clone is a single base apart.

Each collaborating institution followed its own protocols to collect whole blood in K2EDTA tubes. For TCRbeta analysis, collaborators shipped samples in one of three forms: frozen whole blood, isolated PBMCs, or DNA extracted from either of those sample types. The germline V gene encodes CDR1 SGHVS and CDR2 FQNEAQ. The CDR3 runs 17 amino acids, cysteine and phenylalanine included. This entry keeps only the CDR3 DNA: 51 bases, framed from base 1. The junction shows trimming of 1 base on V and 5 bases on J, and the gene matches do not reach 11 bases of it. TCRbeta CDR3 regions were amplified from genomic DNA by means of the immunoSEQ Assay, a bias-controlled multiplex PCR. The authors' analysis ran thus. Within the assay, amplification of reference gene primers was used to estimate how many nucleated cells each sample contained. To quantify the absolute abundance of each unique TCRbeta CDR3 rearrangement, sequence reads were collapsed and filtered. For each sample, productive Simpson clonality was calculated by taking the square root of Simpson's diversity index across productive rearrangements. TCRdb re-hosts the immuneACCESS table, in-frame sequences only. Its copies lack some clones; in the studies checked, an unresolved V gene accounts for under half of them, and the cause for the rest is not known. V and J calls and clone size are copied from that table; D and trimming were computed from the DNA. In this sample the table shows 200,000 or so clones, approximately 82% of which occur a single time. Jointly, the top ten make up roughly 13% of the sample.

The rearrangement joined TRBV7-8 to TRBJ2-5; TRBD2 aligns with 9 central bases. The sample taken for sequencing was peripheral blood. This sequence was found in a human donor in a cohort sampled during active COVID-19. The CDR3 region: CASSLGRRGGSGETQYF. The DNA sequence follows: TGTGCCAGCAGCTTAGGGCGGCGGGGGGGGTCCGGGGAGACCCAGTACTTC.